This T cell receptor (beta chain) comes out of a study of cytomegalovirus exposure and HLA in healthy donors. Overall study context: An analysis done earlier identified about 120 million unique TCR beta sequences from roughly 190 million T cells.

These donors counted as nominally healthy when sampled, but unrecorded immune exposures were likely. Note on this clone: Its matching antigen is unknown.

The PCR contained 60 Vbeta and 13 Jbeta primers. Sequencing was performed with immunoSEQ multiplex PCR; in TCRdb, only in-frame clones are kept and a portion is missing. The repertoire holds under 200,000 clones, with more than 60% as singletons. Study results and limitations: In terms of immune exposure information, only CMV serostatus was available.

The clonotype was recovered from a male donor in good health and CMV-seronegative. The material sequenced was PBMCs.

CDR3 DNA: TGTGCCAGCAGTGGGGGACTAGCGGGCCAAGAGACCCAGTACTTC. It is translated as CASSGGLAGQETQYF. This chain links TRBV6-1 with TRBJ2-5; 12 bases align to TRBD2. The germline V gene has CDR1 MNHNS and CDR2 SASEGT. V dropped 4 bases and J dropped 1; count of bases not matched to a gene: 1. The length of the CDR3 is 15 residues.